A single sample is the source of the 27 T cell receptor beta chains below, sequenced in a study of blood T cell repertoires in COVID-19. Profiling relied on immunoSEQ multiplex PCR, and the TCRdb table lists in-frame clones only, not all of them. This table holds 200,000 or so clones, 80% to 90% found once. The sequencing input was peripheral blood. The receptors were sampled from an older man with active or convalescent COVID-19.

V is TRBV6-2 or TRBV6-3 and J is TRBJ2-3; 7 positions agree with TRBD1. This CDR3 comprises 15 residues. Germline CDR1 is MNHEY and CDR2 is SVGEGT. Unmatched junction bases numbered 0, after V lost 0 bases and J lost 0 bases. CDR3 region: CASSYSTGSTDTQYF. CDR3 bases: TGTGCCAGCAGTTACTCGACAGGGAGCACAGATACGCAGTATTTT.

V usage is TRBV25-1 and J usage is TRBJ2-3, with D possibly TRBD2 on 5 matching bases. CDR3 length: 13 amino acids. V was pared by 7 bases and J by 1 base, with 9 bases between. CDR1 is MGHDK, CDR2 SYGVNS, per germline. The CDR3 loop is CASNGIGTDTQYF. The CDR3 nucleotides read TGTGCCAGCAACGGGATCGGCACAGATACGCAGTATTTT.

The V call is TRBV5-1, the J call TRBJ2-7; 9 positions match TRBD1. The CDR3 covers 17 residues. Germline V gene lookup returns CDR1 SGHRS and CDR2 YFSETQ. After removal of 0 bases from V and 6 bases from J, the junction contained 13 bases not matched to a gene. CDR3 DNA sequence: TGCGCCAGCAGCTTGGTCCCGCCGGGACAGGGACCTACCGAGCAGTACTTC. It yields the protein CASSLVPPGQGPTEQYF.

This clone has just one count. The chain carries TRBV30 and TRBJ2-7; possibly TRBD1 for D (5 bases). The length of the CDR3 is 14 residues. Germline CDR1 GTSNPN, CDR2 SVGIG (reference sequence). The CDR3 DNA is TGTGCAGCCGTCAGGGTTACTAAACCCTACGAGCAGTACTTC. Translated, it gives CAAVRVTKPYEQYF.

The gene calls are TRBV5-1 and TRBJ2-5; 8 positions agree with TRBD1. The CDR3 totals 15 residues. V trimming: 0 bases; J trimming: 2 bases; junction bases outside the gene matches: 3. The germline CDR1 and CDR2 sequences are SGHRS and YFSETQ. Here the CDR3 reads CASSLVGTGQETQYF. The CDR3, as DNA: TGCGCCAGCAGCTTGGTGGGGACAGGACAAGAGACCCAGTACTTC.

The chain uses TRBV24-1 and TRBJ1-5; 10 nucleotides match TRBD1. J lost 6 bases, V lost 2 bases, and 6 bases had no gene match. This CDR3 has 16 residues. Germline-derived CDR1 and CDR2 are KGHDR and SFDVKD. The CDR3 sequence: CATSDSGTGVSQPQHF. CDR3 nucleotide sequence: TGTGCCACCAGTGATTCCGGGACAGGGGTCAGTCAGCCCCAGCATTTT.

The chain joins TRBV28 to TRBJ2-1, with TRBD2 matching 14 bases. The CDR3 length is 16 residues. Germline V gene lookup returns CDR1 MDHEN and CDR2 SYDVKM. Trimming at V came to 6 bases and at J to 7 bases, leaving 8 bases not matched to a gene. CDR3 coding DNA: TGTGCCAGCAGAAAACCGGGACTAGCGGGGGATAATGAGCAGTTCTTC. As protein: CASRKPGLAGDNEQFF.

CDR3 in DNA: TGTGCCAGCAGCGAGCCGGGGGGGTATGGCTACACCTTC. This sequence encodes CASSEPGGYGYTF. The V and J genes are TRBV11-2 and TRBJ1-2; tentatively, D is TRBD1 (5 bases). Trimming removed 5 bases from V and 5 bases from J, with 12 bases in between. CDR3 length: 13 amino acids. Germline lookup yields CDR1 SGHAT and CDR2 FQNNGV.

The gene calls are TRBV6-4 and TRBJ1-3; D is unclear. V was clipped by 2 bases and J by 6 bases, with 23 bases between them. The CDR3 runs 18 residues. CDR1 is MRHNA, CDR2 SNTAGT, per germline. CDR3 coding DNA: TGTGCCAGCAGTGACCGGCGGGTGATACCTGGGGTAATAAACACCATATATTTT. As protein: CASSDRRVIPGVINTIYF.

The rearrangement joins TRBV2 to TRBJ2-7, with a weak D call TRBD2 (5 bases). The germline gives CDR1 SNHLY, CDR2 FYNNEI. V gave up 7 bases and J gave up 2 bases, with 9 bases separating them. CDR3 size: 12 residues. This CDR3 is CASTTGTYEQYF. CDR3 DNA sequence: TGTGCCAGCACTACGGGGACCTACGAGCAGTACTTC.

The chain has TRBV4-1 and TRBJ2-7; possible D gene TRBD2, 5 bases. V was trimmed by 0 bases and J by 7 bases, leaving 16 bases between them. The V gene's germline CDR1 is MGHRA and CDR2 YSYEKL. The CDR3 has 15 amino acids. The CDR3 DNA reads TGCGCCAGCAGCCAAGATTACGGGGTAATTGGAGAGCAGTACTTC. Its translation is CASSQDYGVIGEQYF.

This chain connects TRBV11-3 to TRBJ2-1, with D possibly matching TRBD1 (6 bases). The V gene lost 5 bases and the J gene lost 7 bases, with 15 bases spanning the gap. CDR3 length: 14 amino acids. Germline CDR1 SGHNT, CDR2 YENEEA. DNA of the CDR3: TGTGCCAGCAGCCCAACGGGACACAGAAATGAGCAGTTCTTC. This codes for CASSPTGHRNEQFF.

The V and J genes are TRBV28 and TRBJ1-5; 9 bases fit TRBD1. CDR3 size: 16 residues. Trimming cost V 5 bases and J 1 base; bases outside gene matches: 6. The germline V gene encodes CDR1 MDHEN and CDR2 SYDVKM. The CDR3 region is CASSKYRGLSNQPQHF. The CDR3 DNA sequence: TGTGCCAGCAGTAAATACAGGGGGCTAAGCAATCAGCCCCAGCATTTT.

V is TRBV5-1 and J is TRBJ2-1; the D is unclear. V lost 1 base and J 6 bases, leaving 5 bases between the germline ends. The CDR3 is made up of 12 amino acids. Looked up from germline, CDR1 is SGHRS and CDR2 is YFSETQ. CDR3 DNA sequence: TGCGCCAGCAGCTTGCCATCCAATGAGCAGTTCTTC. Its translation: CASSLPSNEQFF.

The rearrangement links TRBV9 to TRBJ1-3; no clear D. Trimming cost V 4 bases and J 4 bases, with 18 bases left between them. Per the germline V gene, CDR1 is SGDLS and CDR2 is YYNGEE. CDR3 size: 16 residues. CDR3 nucleotides: TGTGCCAGCAGCCCTGAGAGACTTGCGGGCGGAAACACCATATATTTT. Its protein is CASSPERLAGGNTIYF.

The rearrangement uses TRBV4-1 and TRBJ2-3; perhaps TRBD2 as D (7 bases). V lost 0 bases and J 4 bases, leaving 11 bases between the germline ends. This CDR3 has 15 amino acids. Germline loops: CDR1 MGHRA, CDR2 YSYEKL. CDR3 protein: CASSQEGGPPDTQYF. For the CDR3, the DNA is TGCGCCAGCAGCCAAGAGGGGGGGCCCCCAGATACGCAGTATTTT.

The rearrangement links TRBV19 to TRBJ2-1, with TRBD2 identical over 11 bases. CDR3 length equals 23 residues. V lost 5 bases and J lost 3; bases outside the gene matches: 27. Germline values: CDR1 LNHDA, CDR2 SQIVND (reference sequence). The CDR3 sequence is CASSPIMGGSGLAAIPFYNEQFF. DNA of the CDR3: TGTGCCAGTAGTCCTATTATGGGGGGTTCGGGACTAGCGGCCATTCCGTTCTACAATGAGCAGTTCTTC.

J is TRBJ2-3 and V is TRBV18, with 8 bases fitting TRBD2. The V and J ends lost 3 bases and 0 bases, in that order; junction bases with no gene match: 5. CDR1 and CDR2 from the germline V gene are KGHSH and LQKENI. This CDR3 contains 16 residues. The CDR3, as DNA: TGTGCCAGCTCACCCAAGCGGGGGAGTAGCACAGATACGCAGTATTTT. Translating it yields CASSPKRGSSTDTQYF.

V and J are TRBV2 and TRBJ1-2; TRBD1 is a possible D gene (6 bases). The CDR3 covers 13 residues. With 0 bases removed from V and 7 bases from J, the gap between germline ends came to 9 bases. Germline CDR1 SNHLY, CDR2 FYNNEI. The CDR3 loop is CASSEAQGSGYTF. The CDR3 bases are TGTGCCAGCAGTGAAGCGCAGGGGAGTGGCTACACCTTC. The entire variable domain, with the rest obtained from reference TRBV2 and TRBJ1-2, is as follows: EPEVTQTPSHQVTQMGQEVILRCVPISNHLYFYWYRQILGQKVEFLVSFYNNEISEKSEIFDDQFSVERPDGSNFTLKIRSTKLEDSAMYFCASSEAQGSGYTFGSGTRLTVV.

The V gene is TRBV6-5, the J gene TRBJ1-4; 7 bases align to TRBD1. The CDR3 length is 13 residues. The V segment lost 7 bases and the J segment 3 bases; nucleotides outside the gene matches: 2. The germline CDR1 and CDR2 sequences are MNHEY and SVGAGI. The CDR3 DNA follows: TGTGCCAGCATCAGGGGGGCTAATGAAAAACTGTTTTTT. Protein sequence: CASIRGANEKLFF.

The chain joins TRBV7-9 to TRBJ2-7, with unresolved D. Germline V gene sequence: CDR1 SEHNR, CDR2 FQNEAQ (reference sequence). V lost 5 bases and J lost 1, with 6 bases in between. The CDR3 is made up of 12 amino acids. The CDR3 DNA is TGTGCCAGCAGCCAAATTTCCTACGAGCAGTACTTC. It yields the protein CASSQISYEQYF. The entire variable domain, with the rest obtained from reference TRBV7-9 and TRBJ2-7, is as follows: DTGVSQNPRHKITKRGQNVTFRCDPISEHNRLYWYRQTLGQGPEFLTYFQNEAQLEKSRLLSDRFSAERPKGSFSTLEIQRTEQGDSAMYLCASSQISYEQYFGPGTRLTVT.

This clone was seen a single time. The chain employs TRBV18 and TRBJ2-2; maybe TRBD1 (7 bases). This CDR3 region has 17 residues. Trimming left V 2 bases short and J 0 bases short, with 13 bases between. Germline V gene sequence: CDR1 KGHSH, CDR2 LQKENI. For the CDR3, the DNA is TGTGCCAGCTCACCAAGGAGGGGACAGACGAACACCGGGGAGCTGTTTTTT. This translates into CASSPRRGQTNTGELFF.

This chain joins TRBV7-2 and TRBJ2-7; weak D call: TRBD1 (7 bases). V was cut by 2 bases and J by 3 bases, with 17 bases left in between. Germline lookup yields CDR1 SGHTA and CDR2 FQGNSA. CDR3 length: 16 residues. CDR3 sequence reads: CASSLFPGDSLYEQYF. CDR3 bases: TGTGCCAGCAGCTTATTCCCGGGGGACAGCCTCTACGAGCAGTACTTC.

The chain uses TRBV7-6 and TRBJ2-3, with 10 positions matching TRBD2. The CDR3 length is 16 residues. The germline V gene encodes CDR1 SGHVS and CDR2 FNYEAQ. The trim removed 4 bases at V and 0 bases at J, leaving 4 bases unmatched. CDR3 sequence (DNA): TGTGCCAGCAGCTGGACTAGCGGAACTAGCACAGATACGCAGTATTTT. Its protein is CASSWTSGTSTDTQYF.

The V gene is TRBV18, the J gene TRBJ2-2; possible D gene TRBD2, 6 bases. The length of the CDR3 is 15 residues. V lost 3 bases and J 0 bases, leaving 8 bases between the germline ends. CDR1 KGHSH and CDR2 LQKENI come from the germline V gene. The CDR3 is CASSPTGANTGELFF. The DNA for the CDR3 is TGTGCCAGCTCACCCACGGGAGCGAACACCGGGGAGCTGTTTTTT.

This clone occurred once. The chain is built from TRBV6-5 and TRBJ1-4; unclear D gene. CDR1 MNHEY and CDR2 SVGAGI come from the germline V gene. The V end lost 5 bases, the J end lost 7 bases, and 14 bases lay between the germline ends. CDR3 length: 14 residues. CDR3 sequence reads: CASSPQVLGEKLFF. Here the CDR3 DNA reads TGTGCCAGCAGTCCCCAGGTGCTGGGTGAAAAACTGTTTTTT.

V and J are TRBV6-2 or TRBV6-3 and TRBJ2-1; TRBD2 matches at 7 bases. V lost 2 bases to trimming and J lost 10 bases; unmatched junction nucleotides: 2. Germline CDR1 reads MNHEY; CDR2 reads SVGEGT. This CDR3 has 12 amino acids. CDR3 DNA sequence: TGTGCCAGCAGTTACGGGCGGGGGGAGCAGTTCTTC. Translating gives CASSYGRGEQFF.